One sample yielded the 26 T cell receptor beta chains listed below, sequenced in a study of T cell repertoires in cytomegalovirus infection. Each CDR3 protein is one row after TCRdb ran MiXCR on the reads. The sample includes some 200,000 distinct CDR3 sequences, roughly 19% seen only once; the top ten take around 3.1%. Sample: PBMCs. The receptor set was obtained from a human donor in good health (CMV status not recorded). Some clones in this sample may be carry-over from other donors' samples.

This clonotype occurred many times. The rearrangement links TRBV7-2 to TRBJ2-7; 15 nucleotides align to TRBD2. The CDR3 is made up of 16 amino acids. V was clipped by 5 bases and J by 5 bases; unmatched bases: 7. CDR1 and CDR2 from the germline V gene are SGHTA and FQGNSA. The CDR3 region is CASSRGLAGGRDEQYF. DNA for the CDR3: TGTGCCAGCAGCCGCGGACTAGCGGGAGGGCGGGACGAGCAGTACTTC.

This clonotype came up once. The rearrangement links TRBV29-1 to TRBJ1-1; D unresolved. The CDR3 totals 12 residues. CDR1 SQVTM and CDR2 ANQGSEA come from the germline V gene. Between the trimmed V and J ends, which lost 5 bases and 4 bases, there was a span of 11 bases. CDR3 region: CSVYGLGTEAFF. The CDR3 bases are TGCAGCGTTTACGGGCTTGGCACTGAAGCTTTCTTT.

About this clonotype itself: This may come from a read error, since a much larger clone is one base off. This chain connects TRBV7-2 to TRBJ2-5; no clear D. V lost 8 bases, J lost 2 bases, and 12 bases lay in between. CDR1 and CDR2 (germline): SGHTA, FQGNSA. There are 13 residues in the CDR3. For the CDR3, the DNA is TGTGCCAGCGCGGCTTATTCACAAGAGACCCAGTACTTC. It encodes CASAAYSQETQYF.

The chain recombines TRBV7-3 with TRBJ2-4; a possible D gene is TRBD2 (5 bases). The germline V gene encodes CDR1 SGHTA and CDR2 FQGTGA. V lost 2 bases, J lost 0 bases, and 11 bases lay in between. This CDR3 comprises 16 residues. CDR3 residues: CASSLGSGVAKNIQYF. CDR3 nucleotides: TGTGCCAGCAGCTTAGGCTCCGGGGTAGCCAAAAACATTCAGTACTTC.

This clonotype appeared once. The chain links TRBV29-1 to TRBJ2-2; maybe TRBD1 (6 bases). Per the germline V gene, CDR1 is SQVTM and CDR2 is ANQGSEA. With 4 bases removed from V and 1 base from J, the gap between germline ends came to 10 bases. The CDR3 covers 14 residues. Written as DNA, the CDR3 is TGCAGCGTTGTATCAGGGGTGAACACCGGGGAGCTGTTTTTT. This gives the protein CSVVSGVNTGELFF.

The V call is TRBV5-1, the J call TRBJ1-5; perhaps TRBD1 as D (5 bases). Between the trimmed V and J ends, which lost 0 bases and 4 bases, there was a span of 8 bases. This CDR3 contains 14 residues. Germline loops: CDR1 SGHRS, CDR2 YFSETQ. This CDR3 reads CASSLVGENQPQHF. DNA for the CDR3: TGCGCCAGCAGCTTGGTAGGGGAAAATCAGCCCCAGCATTTT.

This clonotype has at least ten counts. The rearrangement links TRBV7-2 to TRBJ2-3; 15 nucleotides match TRBD2. After removal of 5 bases from V and 2 bases from J, the junction contained 5 bases not matched to a gene. CDR3 length: 17 amino acids. Germline assignment: CDR1 SGHTA and CDR2 FQGNSA. CDR3 amino acids: CASSAGTSGRNTDTQYF. The CDR3 DNA sequence: TGTGCCAGCAGCGCAGGGACTAGCGGGAGGAACACAGATACGCAGTATTTT. The full variable domain, its missing parts supplied by reference TRBV7-2 and TRBJ2-3, is GAGVSQSPSNKVTEKGKDVELRCDPISGHTALYWYRQSLGQGLEFLIYFQGNSAPDKSGLPSDRFSAERTGGSVSTLTIQRTQQEDSAVYLCASSAGTSGRNTDTQYFGPGTRLTVL.

This sequence joins TRBV14 and TRBJ1-2; TRBD1 matches 7 bases. J was trimmed by 7 bases and V by 2 bases; bases with no gene match: 10. This CDR3 is 15 amino acids long. From germline, CDR1 is SGHDN and CDR2 FVKESK. The DNA for the CDR3 is TGTGCCAGCAGCCAACATCGGGCACAGGGGCCTGGCTACACCTTC. As protein: CASSQHRAQGPGYTF. The complete variable domain, with remaining parts taken from reference TRBV14 and TRBJ1-2, reads EAGVTQFPSHSVIEKGQTVTLRCDPISGHDNLYWYRRVMGKEIKFLLHFVKESKQDESGMPNNRFLAERTGGTYSTLKVQPAELEDSGVYFCASSQHRAQGPGYTFGSGTRLTVV.

The chain combines TRBV5-1 with TRBJ2-6; TRBD1 is a possible D gene (5 bases). Germline V gene lookup returns CDR1 SGHRS and CDR2 YFSETQ. The CDR3 runs 16 residues. Trimming removed 0 bases at V and 0 bases at J, with 7 bases between. CDR3 in DNA: TGCGCCAGCAGCTTGGGACAGATCTCTGGGGCCAACGTCCTGACTTTC. This sequence encodes CASSLGQISGANVLTF.

This clonotype was picked up a small number of times. This chain connects TRBV7-4 to TRBJ2-1; the D is unclear. Germline V gene data show CDR1 as SGHVT and CDR2 as SQSDAQ. Trimming left V 4 bases short and J 5 bases short, with 9 bases between. CDR3 length equals 13 residues. The CDR3 coding sequence is TGTGCCAGCAGCTCCGCGCCTAACAATGAGCAGTTCTTC. Protein sequence: CASSSAPNNEQFF.

The gene calls are TRBV30 and TRBJ2-1, with D uncertain. This CDR3 is built from 12 residues. CDR1 is GTSNPN and CDR2 is SVGIG in the germline V gene (reference sequence). The germline V and J ends were trimmed by 7 bases and 7 bases, with 14 bases remaining between them. The CDR3 region has the DNA TGTGCCTATCGAGAAGACGGAAATGAGCAGTTCTTC. Encoded protein: CAYREDGNEQFF.

This clonotype was counted at least ten times. V is TRBV7-8 and J is TRBJ1-6; 8 nucleotides agree with TRBD1. Trimming removed 9 bases from V and 6 bases from J; junction bases left unmatched: 10. Germline lookup yields CDR1 SGHVS and CDR2 FQNEAQ. CDR3 length: 15 amino acids. The CDR3 nucleotides are TGTGCCAGTATATTCGGGACAGGCGGTAATTCACCCCTCCACTTT. Translating gives CASIFGTGGNSPLHF.

The sample holds a few counts of this clonotype. The V gene is TRBV29-1, the J gene TRBJ2-7; D is perhaps TRBD1 or TRBD2 (6 bases each). Deletions cut 4 bases from V and 7 bases from J, with 20 bases between. This CDR3 is 14 amino acids long. Germline CDR1 reads SQVTM; CDR2 reads ANQGSEA. The DNA of the CDR3 is TGCAGCGTTGCCCTGGACAGCCGGAGCGGGGAGCAGTACTTC. Translating gives CSVALDSRSGEQYF.

This chain links TRBV14 with TRBJ2-5, with unresolved D. Germline CDR1 is SGHDN and CDR2 is FVKESK. This CDR3 is built from 15 residues. V dropped 0 bases and J dropped 5 bases, with 13 bases sitting between them. The CDR3 DNA follows: TGTGCCAGCAGCCAAGATCTGAGTCGGGCTGAGACCCAGTACTTC. This gives the protein CASSQDLSRAETQYF.

This clonotype appeared a few times. Here the CDR3 reads CASSPPAFF. In DNA form, the CDR3 reads TGTGCCAGCAGTCCCCCGGCTTTCTTT. The chain employs TRBV12-3 or TRBV12-4 and TRBJ1-1; unclear D gene. Trimming took 5 bases from V and 11 from J, leaving 6 bases between them. This CDR3 has 9 amino acids.

This clonotype was seen only a few times. The V and J genes are TRBV19 and TRBJ2-3; 10 bases fit TRBD2. CDR3 length: 15 amino acids. Germline CDR1 and CDR2: LNHDA and SQIVND (reference sequence). V lost 7 bases, J lost 1 base, and 5 bases stayed unmatched. The chain's CDR3 is CASTLGLAGTDTQYF. CDR3 DNA sequence: TGTGCCAGTACCCTCGGACTAGCGGGCACAGATACGCAGTATTTT.

Only one count was recorded for this clonotype. A junction boundary mismatches the germline segment, possibly from a read error. The V gene is TRBV7-2, the J gene TRBJ2-7; D is uncertain. The CDR3 extends over 14 amino acids. Germline V gene data show CDR1 as SGHTA and CDR2 as FQGNSA. The CDR3 sequence is CASSRTIGDYERYF. CDR3 sequence (DNA): TGTGCCAGCAGCCGGACCATTGGCGATTACGAGCGGTACTTC.

V gene TRBV13 combines with J gene TRBJ1-2; D gene uncertain. The V end lost 3 bases, the J end lost 4 bases, and 9 bases lay between the germline ends. From germline, CDR1 is PRHDT and CDR2 FYEKMQ (reference sequence). CDR3 length: 13 residues. Here the CDR3 reads CASSFGSTYGYTF. Here the CDR3 DNA reads TGTGCCAGCAGCTTTGGGAGTACCTATGGCTACACCTTC.

The chain links TRBV28 to TRBJ2-7; TRBD1 matches at 9 bases. Germline CDR1 and CDR2: MDHEN and SYDVKM. The J segment lost 2 bases and the V segment lost 7 bases, leaving 12 bases of the junction unmatched. The CDR3 length is 16 residues. The CDR3 DNA sequence: TGTGCCAGCAACCTCCCGGGACAGGGAAGAGCCTACGAGCAGTACTTC. Translation: CASNLPGQGRAYEQYF.

This clonotype was counted many times. The genes are TRBV7-8 and TRBJ2-3; D unresolved. The CDR3 loop spans 16 amino acids. CDR1 is SGHVS, CDR2 FQNEAQ, per germline. Trimming pared 1 base from V and 0 bases from J, leaving 11 bases between. CDR3: CASSLGAIRSTDTQYF. CDR3 bases: TGTGCCAGCAGCTTAGGGGCAATAAGAAGCACAGATACGCAGTATTTT.

The chain links TRBV15 to TRBJ2-3; D is unclear. V lost 0 bases and J 5 bases, leaving 9 bases between the germline ends. Germline V lookup: CDR1 LNHNV, CDR2 YYDKDF (reference sequence). The length of the CDR3 is 14 residues. The CDR3 is CATSRDPSGDTQYF. In DNA form, the CDR3 reads TGTGCCACCAGCAGAGATCCCAGTGGAGATACGCAGTATTTT.

There are many counts of this clonotype. V is TRBV7-2 and J is TRBJ2-7; D possibly corresponds to TRBD1 (5 bases). Germline CDR1 and CDR2: SGHTA and FQGNSA. The length of the CDR3 is 12 residues. The V end was cut by 5 bases, the J end by 8 bases, with 13 bases between. The CDR3 sequence is CASSAEDMQQYF. For the CDR3, the DNA is TGTGCCAGCAGCGCCGAGGACATGCAGCAGTACTTC.

The chain combines TRBV12-3 or TRBV12-4 with TRBJ2-2; D not resolved. CDR3 length equals 16 residues. V lost 1 base and J 0 bases, leaving 9 bases between the germline ends. CDR3 nucleotide sequence: TGTGCCAGCAGTTTAGGGGTCCGATCGAACACCGGGGAGCTGTTTTTT. As protein: CASSLGVRSNTGELFF.

Concerning this clonotype itself: A much larger clone is a single base away; this may be a read error. The rearrangement joins TRBV7-8 to TRBJ2-5; 10 nucleotides agree with TRBD1. Germline V gene sequence: CDR1 SGHVS, CDR2 FQNEAQ. CDR3 length equals 14 residues. For the CDR3, the DNA is TGTGCCAGCAGCACCGACAGGGGGCAAGAGACCCGGTACTTC. Translating it yields CASSTDRGQETRYF.

This clonotype has a count of ten or more. The genes are TRBV6-1 and TRBJ1-1, with 7 positions matching TRBD1. The germline CDR1 and CDR2 sequences are MNHNS and SASEGT. The CDR3 has 11 residues. Trimming cost V 2 bases and J 11 bases; bases outside gene matches: 2. Here the CDR3 DNA reads TGTGCCAGCAGTGAAACAGGGGTCGCTTTCTTT. Translated, it gives CASSETGVAFF.

This clonotype was observed a few times. This chain connects TRBV6-6 to TRBJ2-7; D may be TRBD2 (6 bases). V dropped 5 bases and J dropped 7 bases, with 12 bases sitting between them. Germline CDR1 MNHNY, CDR2 SVGAGI (reference sequence). This CDR3 region has 12 residues. CDR3 nucleotide sequence: TGTGCCAGCAGTCCCCGGGCGGGGGAGCAGTACTTC. Residues: CASSPRAGEQYF.